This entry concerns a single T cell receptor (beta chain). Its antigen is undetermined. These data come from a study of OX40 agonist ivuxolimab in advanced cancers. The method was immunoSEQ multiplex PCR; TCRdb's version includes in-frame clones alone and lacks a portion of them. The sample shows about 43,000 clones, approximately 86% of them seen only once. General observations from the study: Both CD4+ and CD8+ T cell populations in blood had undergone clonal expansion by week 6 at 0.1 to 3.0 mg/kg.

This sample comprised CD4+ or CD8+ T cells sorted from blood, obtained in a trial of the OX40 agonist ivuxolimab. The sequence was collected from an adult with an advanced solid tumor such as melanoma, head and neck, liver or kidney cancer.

CDR3 protein: CASRDRADTIYF. The CDR3 DNA sequence: TGTGCCAGCCGGGACAGGGCGGACACCATATATTTT. This chain uses TRBV7-8 with TRBJ1-3, with 9 bases aligning to TRBD1. This CDR3 has 12 amino acids. Germline CDR1 SGHVS, CDR2 FQNEAQ. V lost 8 bases and J lost 8; bases outside the gene matches: 4.